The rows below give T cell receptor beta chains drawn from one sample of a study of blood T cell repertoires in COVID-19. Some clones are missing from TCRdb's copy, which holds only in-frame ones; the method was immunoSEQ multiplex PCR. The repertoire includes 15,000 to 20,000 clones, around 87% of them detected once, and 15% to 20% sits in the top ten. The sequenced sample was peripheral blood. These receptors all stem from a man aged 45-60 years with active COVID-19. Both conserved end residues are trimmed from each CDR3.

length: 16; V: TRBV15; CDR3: ATSRDWLAAWNTGELF
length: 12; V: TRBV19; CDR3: ASTQRGNRGELF
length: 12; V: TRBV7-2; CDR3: ASSRTGMNTEAF
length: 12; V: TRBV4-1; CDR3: ASSPLTSGSEQY
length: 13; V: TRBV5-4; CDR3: ASSRGQGANEKLF
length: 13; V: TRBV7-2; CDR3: ASSFSGPDNSPLH
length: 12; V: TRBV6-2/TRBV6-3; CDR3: ASSYGRHQETQY
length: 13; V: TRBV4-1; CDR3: ASSQLLATTYEQY
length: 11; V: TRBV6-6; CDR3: ASNLLEVTEAF
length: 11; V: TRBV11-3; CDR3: ASSQDRGQPQH
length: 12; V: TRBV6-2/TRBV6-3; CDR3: ASSYTGGRQPQH
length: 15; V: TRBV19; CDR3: ASSNILAGVSYNEQF